Listed here are 20 T cell receptor beta chains from one sample, sequenced in a study of T cell repertoires in cytomegalovirus infection. TCRdb reprocessed the reads via MiXCR and lists one record per CDR3 protein. There are 750,000 to 950,000 distinct CDR3 sequences in the sample; 25% to 30% occur only once, and less than 15% lies in the top ten. The antigens of these receptors remain unknown. The sequences come from cultured CD8+ T cells from PBMCs, collected from culture after CMV antigen stimulation. The receptors originated from a human donor in good health (CMV status not recorded). Some clones in this sample may be carry-over from other donors' samples.

V and J are TRBV12-3 or TRBV12-4 and TRBJ2-1; TRBD2 aligns across 8 bases. The CDR3 extends over 16 amino acids. The V gene end was trimmed by 5 bases and the J gene end by 4 bases; junction bases not matched to a gene: 10. The CDR3 protein is CASSGTTSGDYNEQFF. CDR3 nucleotides: TGTGCCAGCAGTGGAACTACTAGCGGCGATTACAATGAGCAGTTCTTC.

CDR3 amino acids: CASSFTGPAEAFF. The CDR3, as DNA: TGTGCCAGCAGCTTCACAGGGCCGGCTGAAGCTTTCTTT. The chain employs TRBV7-2 and TRBJ1-1, with D tentatively TRBD1 (6 bases). The V gene lost 3 bases and the J gene lost 6 bases, with 11 bases spanning the gap. This CDR3 has 13 residues. Germline assignment: CDR1 SGHTA and CDR2 FQGNSA. Together with reference TRBV7-2 and TRBJ1-1, the CDR3 gives the full variable domain: GAGVSQSPSNKVTEKGKDVELRCDPISGHTALYWYRQSLGQGLEFLIYFQGNSAPDKSGLPSDRFSAERTGGSVSTLTIQRTQQEDSAVYLCASSFTGPAEAFFGQGTRLTVV.

This clonotype was recorded at least ten times. The rearrangement uses TRBV7-8 and TRBJ2-3; TRBD2 matches at 7 bases. The length of the CDR3 is 15 residues. Germline assignment: CDR1 SGHVS and CDR2 FQNEAQ. V dropped 2 bases and J dropped 3; count of bases not matched to a gene: 5. This CDR3 is CASSLFGGDTDTQYF. The CDR3 DNA reads TGTGCCAGCAGCTTATTTGGGGGGGATACAGATACGCAGTATTTT.

The chain links TRBV19 to TRBJ1-2; no clear D gene. Trimming left V 5 bases short and J 0 bases short, with 13 bases between. Germline V lookup: CDR1 LNHDA, CDR2 SQIVND (reference sequence). This CDR3 has 15 residues. CDR3 in DNA: TGTGCCAGTAGTCTCCTCCGGGCAGCTAACTATGGCTACACCTTC. It specifies CASSLLRAANYGYTF. Drawing the rest from reference TRBV19 and TRBJ1-2, the complete variable domain is DGGITQSPKYLFRKEGQNVTLSCEQNLNHDAMYWYRQDPGQGLRLIYYSQIVNDFQKGDIAEGYSVSREKKESFPLTVTSAQKNPTAFYLCASSLLRAANYGYTFGSGTRLTVV.

The chain has TRBV12-3 or TRBV12-4 and TRBJ1-5; D unclear. This CDR3 spans 16 amino acids. Trimming shortened V by 1 base and J by 0 bases, and 10 bases separated the two germline ends. The CDR3 here is CASSLGPVNSNQPQHF. CDR3 nucleotide sequence: TGTGCCAGCAGTTTAGGTCCGGTGAATAGCAATCAGCCCCAGCATTTT.

This chain uses TRBV7-6 with TRBJ2-3; D unclear. The germline V and J ends were trimmed by 3 bases and 8 bases, with 9 bases remaining between them. CDR1 and CDR2 (germline): SGHVS, FNYEAQ. The length of the CDR3 is 12 residues. The DNA of the CDR3 is TGTGCCAGCAGCTTGACCGGCCCTACGCAGTATTTT. Translation: CASSLTGPTQYF.

This sequence joins TRBV29-1 and TRBJ2-7, with TRBD2 matching 8 bases. CDR1 is SQVTM, CDR2 ANQGSEA, per germline. The CDR3 loop spans 13 amino acids. V was pared by 7 bases and J by 5 bases, with 10 bases of the junction left unmatched. In DNA form, the CDR3 reads TGCAGCGCCACGGGGGGGATGTTCCACGAGCAGTACTTC. Amino acids: CSATGGMFHEQYF.

This clonotype has more than one count but fewer than ten. The chain has TRBV7-6 and TRBJ2-3; no firm D call. Trimming stripped 1 base from V and 5 bases from J, with 10 bases between. Germline V gives CDR1 SGHVS, CDR2 FNYEAQ. This CDR3 comprises 14 residues. The CDR3 DNA follows: TGTGCCAGCAGCTTAGAGGCCCTCAGAGATACGCAGTATTTT. Amino acids: CASSLEALRDTQYF.

The chain has TRBV5-6 and TRBJ1-2; D is ambiguous. The germline V gene has CDR1 SGHDT and CDR2 YYEEEE. V lost 3 bases and J lost 6, with 12 bases in between. The CDR3 length is 13 residues. The CDR3 DNA reads as TGTGCCAGCAGCTGGAGACCTGCTGATGGCTACACCTTC. This codes for CASSWRPADGYTF. The full variable domain, with the rest looked up from reference TRBV5-6 and TRBJ1-2, is DAGVTQSPTHLIKTRGQQVTLRCSPKSGHDTVSWYQQALGQGPQFIFQYYEEEERQRGNFPDRFSGHQFPNYSSELNVNALLLGDSALYLCASSWRPADGYTFGSGTRLTVV.

This clonotype has a handful of counts. The genes are TRBV27 and TRBJ2-1; D not resolved. In germline, CDR1 is MNHEY, CDR2 SMNVEV (reference sequence). The CDR3 spans 17 residues. Deletions cut 4 bases from V and 0 bases from J, with 16 bases between. CDR3 in amino acids: CASSSTPRPTSYNEQFF. The CDR3 region has the DNA TGTGCCAGCAGTTCAACCCCCCGGCCGACCTCCTACAATGAGCAGTTCTTC.

The V call is TRBV20-1, the J call TRBJ2-2; 13 bases align to TRBD2. The CDR3 is 16 residues long. V shed 6 bases, J shed 3 bases, and the junction held 7 bases outside the gene matches. The germline V gene has CDR1 DFQATT and CDR2 SNEGSKA (reference sequence). This chain's CDR3 is CSANGLAGADTGELFF. The CDR3 DNA sequence: TGCAGTGCCAACGGACTAGCGGGGGCCGACACCGGGGAGCTGTTTTTT.

CDR3 in amino acids: CASSQDLGLQETQYF. As DNA, the CDR3 is TGCGCCAGCAGCCAAGATCTAGGCCTACAAGAGACCCAGTACTTC. This chain uses TRBV4-3 with TRBJ2-5; D is unresolved. Germline V gene data show CDR1 as LGHNA and CDR2 as YSLEER. This CDR3 has 15 amino acids. Deletions cut 0 bases from V and 2 bases from J, with 10 bases between.

The chain joins TRBV6-4 to TRBJ1-5, with 8 bases matching TRBD1. Germline CDR1 reads MRHNA; CDR2 reads SNTAGT. J lost 0 bases, V lost 8 bases, and 9 bases had no gene match. This CDR3 has 16 amino acids. The CDR3 sequence is CASPGQGGGSNQPQHF. In nucleotides, the CDR3 is TGTGCCAGCCCTGGACAGGGAGGTGGTAGCAATCAGCCCCAGCATTTT.

In this sample, this clonotype turned up many times. V usage is TRBV7-2 and J usage is TRBJ2-1; 11 positions match TRBD2. From germline, CDR1 is SGHTA and CDR2 FQGNSA. The CDR3 runs 21 residues. Trimming took 5 bases from V and 1 from J; bases not matched to a gene: 19. CDR3 region: CASSPRLAGSPLTTSYNEQFF. The DNA for the CDR3 is TGTGCCAGCAGCCCTAGACTAGCGGGGTCGCCCCTCACCACTTCCTACAATGAGCAGTTCTTC.

This clonotype showed up just a few times. The chain joins TRBV6-1 to TRBJ1-5; D remains unclear. The V and J ends lost 3 bases and 6 bases respectively, with 9 bases between them. CDR1 MNHNS and CDR2 SASEGT come from the germline V gene. The CDR3 has 13 residues. The CDR3 loop is CASSEWETQPQHF. CDR3 DNA: TGTGCCAGCAGTGAGTGGGAGACTCAGCCCCAGCATTTT.

This clonotype has more than one count but fewer than ten. This sequence joins TRBV7-6 and TRBJ2-1; D call uncertain. The CDR3 consists of 12 residues. Germline V gene data show CDR1 as SGHVS and CDR2 as FNYEAQ. Trimming shortened V by 5 bases and J by 5 bases, and 7 bases separated the two germline ends. CDR3 loop: CASSLKNNEQFF. CDR3 bases: TGTGCCAGCAGCCTCAAAAACAATGAGCAGTTCTTC.

The rearrangement links TRBV11-2 to TRBJ2-7; 7 bases match TRBD1. Germline V CDR1 and CDR2: SGHAT, FQNNGV. J was trimmed by 7 bases and V by 5 bases; bases with no gene match: 8. This CDR3 has 13 amino acids. CDR3 DNA sequence: TGTGCCAGCAGCGACAGGGCCTTCCATGAGCAGTACGTC. Encoded protein: CASSDRAFHEQYV.

CDR3 in DNA: TGTGCCAGCAGCCCCGGGACAGCATTAAGCTCCTATAATTCACCCCTCCACTTT. It codes for CASSPGTALSSYNSPLHF. This chain connects TRBV5-5 to TRBJ1-6; TRBD1 aligns across 7 bases. V was clipped by 4 bases and J by 0 bases; unmatched bases: 10. There are 18 residues in the CDR3. Per the germline V gene, CDR1 is SGHKS and CDR2 is YYEKEE (reference sequence).

This chain links TRBV4-2 with TRBJ2-1; 9 nucleotides agree with TRBD2. V trimming: 4 bases; J trimming: 3 bases; junction bases outside the gene matches: 7. The CDR3 is 16 amino acids. Germline values: CDR1 LGHNA, CDR2 YNFKEQ. In nucleotides, the CDR3 is TGTGCCAGCAGCCTCCATAGTAGCGGGGGCTACAATGAGCAGTTCTTC. It translates to CASSLHSSGGYNEQFF.

This clonotype appeared many times. The chain employs TRBV7-8 and TRBJ1-1; 9 bases align to TRBD1. The CDR3 loop spans 17 amino acids. Germline V gives CDR1 SGHVS, CDR2 FQNEAQ. J lost 2 bases, V lost 5 bases, and 12 bases had no gene match. The CDR3 spells CASSTFRDRALNTEAFF. The CDR3 DNA follows: TGTGCCAGCAGCACCTTCCGGGACAGGGCCCTTAACACTGAAGCTTTCTTT.